Each of the 15 T cell receptor beta chains below was sequenced from the same sample in a study of cytomegalovirus exposure and HLA in healthy donors. The PCR employed 60 Vbeta primers together with 13 Jbeta primers. Using immunoSEQ multiplex PCR, the repertoire was profiled, and TCRdb retains in-frame clones only, with some absent. The data contain approximately 120,000 clones, approximately 70% of them singletons. The sample was PBMCs. The receptor source for this set is a woman in her 70s in good health and CMV-seropositive.

The chain joins TRBV29-1 to TRBJ2-5; D is possibly TRBD1 (5 bases). V gave up 6 bases and J gave up 4 bases, with 12 bases separating them. The CDR3 has 12 residues. Germline CDR1 reads SQVTM; CDR2 reads ANQGSEA. In DNA form, the CDR3 reads TGCAGCGTGGATAGGGGTCCAGAGACCCAGTACTTC. It specifies CSVDRGPETQYF.

In this sample, this clone turned up many times. V is TRBV7-2 and J is TRBJ2-7, with TRBD2 identical over 10 bases. V was pared by 5 bases and J by 8 bases, with 6 bases of the junction left unmatched. This CDR3 region has 13 residues. Germline V gene lookup returns CDR1 SGHTA and CDR2 FQGNSA. This chain's CDR3 is CASSQSGGGQQYF. The CDR3 DNA sequence: TGTGCCAGCAGCCAAAGCGGGGGGGGGCAGCAGTACTTC.

The J gene is TRBJ1-1, the V gene TRBV5-1, with D tentatively TRBD1 (6 bases). Germline lookup yields CDR1 SGHRS and CDR2 YFSETQ. CDR3 length equals 14 residues. V was pared by 4 bases and J by 1 base, with 11 bases between. In DNA form, the CDR3 reads TGCGCCAGCAGCCCCCAACAGGGGAACACTGAAGCTTTCTTT. Its translation is CASSPQQGNTEAFF.

The chain has TRBV30 and TRBJ2-5, with 11 bases that match TRBD2. Germline V gene data show CDR1 as GTSNPN and CDR2 as SVGIG (reference sequence). Germline trimming cut 3 bases from V and 4 bases from J; bases unmatched to any gene: 4. This CDR3 is built from 14 residues. CDR3 sequence (DNA): TGTGCCTGGAGACTAGCGGGGGCCCTAGAGACCCAGTACTTC. Amino acid sequence: CAWRLAGALETQYF. Full variable domain (remainder filled in from reference TRBV30 and TRBJ2-5): SQTIHQWPATLVQPVGSPLSLECTVEGTSNPNLYWYRQAAGRGLQLLFYSVGIGQISSEVPQNLSASRPQDRQFILSSKKLLLSDSGFYLCAWRLAGALETQYFGPGTRLLVL.

The rearrangement uses TRBV7-3 and TRBJ2-7, with D possibly TRBD2 on 5 matching bases. V lost 5 bases and J lost 0, with 11 bases in between. The germline CDR1 and CDR2 sequences are SGHTA and FQGTGA. This CDR3 has 14 residues. The CDR3 region is CASSAGPNSYEQYF. The CDR3 region has the DNA TGTGCCAGCAGCGCGGGTCCCAACTCCTACGAGCAGTACTTC.

The chain employs TRBV15 and TRBJ1-2; the D gene is possibly TRBD1 (5 bases). CDR1 and CDR2 from the germline V gene are LNHNV and YYDKDF (reference sequence). V gave up 3 bases and J gave up 4 bases, with 12 bases separating them. This CDR3 is built from 14 residues. The CDR3 loop is CATSSLRQSYGYTF. CDR3 nucleotides: TGTGCCACCAGCAGCCTTCGACAGAGCTATGGCTACACCTTC.

The table lists this clone with a few counts. The rearrangement joins TRBV30 to TRBJ2-7; 7 bases line up with TRBD2. This CDR3 comprises 13 residues. Germline values: CDR1 GTSNPN, CDR2 SVGIG (reference sequence). The J segment lost 6 bases and the V segment lost 1 base, leaving 6 bases of the junction unmatched. The CDR3, as DNA: TGTGCCTGGAGTGACTACCCGGGGGGCGAGCAGTACTTC. The encoded protein is CAWSDYPGGEQYF. Using reference TRBV30 and TRBJ2-7 for the parts outside the CDR3, the full variable domain is SQTIHQWPATLVQPVGSPLSLECTVEGTSNPNLYWYRQAAGRGLQLLFYSVGIGQISSEVPQNLSASRPQDRQFILSSKKLLLSDSGFYLCAWSDYPGGEQYFGPGTRLTVT.

The rearrangement joins TRBV5-1 to TRBJ2-2; 9 nucleotides align to TRBD1. The junction had 5 bases not matched to a gene; V was cut back by 4 bases and J by 4 bases. The germline V gene has CDR1 SGHRS and CDR2 YFSETQ. The CDR3 extends over 15 amino acids. The CDR3 protein is CASSVGQGGTGELFF. CDR3 DNA: TGCGCCAGCAGCGTGGGACAGGGAGGCACCGGGGAGCTGTTTTTT.

This clone was seen a handful of times. The chain couples TRBV30 to TRBJ1-2; 9 bases line up with TRBD1. From germline, CDR1 is GTSNPN and CDR2 SVGIG (reference sequence). Losses at the gene ends were 5 bases for V and 7 bases for J; bases not matched to a gene: 8. The CDR3 is made up of 13 amino acids. CDR3 in amino acids: CAWGGQGRVGYTF. CDR3 coding DNA: TGTGCCTGGGGTGGACAGGGGAGGGTTGGCTACACCTTC.

The rearrangement uses TRBV2 and TRBJ2-1; D remains unclear. There are 14 residues in the CDR3. Germline V lookup: CDR1 SNHLY, CDR2 FYNNEI. V gave up 2 bases and J gave up 8 bases, with 13 bases separating them. The CDR3 loop is CASSEIRVRHEQFF. The CDR3 DNA follows: TGTGCCAGCAGTGAAATTCGGGTTAGGCATGAGCAGTTCTTC.

The V gene is TRBV4-2, the J gene TRBJ1-5; no reliable D call. V was clipped by 0 bases and J by 1 base, with 10 bases between them. CDR3 length: 16 residues. CDR1 is LGHNA and CDR2 is YNFKEQ in the germline V gene. The CDR3 sequence is CASSQEEGRSNQPQHF. The CDR3 DNA is TGTGCCAGCAGCCAAGAAGAAGGGAGGAGCAATCAGCCCCAGCATTTT.

This rearrangement joins TRBV7-9 to TRBJ1-2; D unclear. Germline V gene lookup returns CDR1 SEHNR and CDR2 FQNEAQ (reference sequence). V was cut by 1 base and J by 0 bases, with 15 bases left in between. This CDR3 is 17 amino acids long. The CDR3 is CASSLEPSPPPNYGYTF. As DNA, the CDR3 is TGTGCCAGCAGCTTAGAGCCCTCCCCACCCCCTAACTATGGCTACACCTTC.

V usage is TRBV18 and J usage is TRBJ2-3; 9 nucleotides agree with TRBD1. CDR3 length equals 15 residues. V was pared by 5 bases and J by 2 bases, with 5 bases of the junction left unmatched. Germline V lookup: CDR1 KGHSH, CDR2 LQKENI. The CDR3 DNA follows: TGTGCCAGCTCAGCCGGGACAGGGTCCACAGATACGCAGTATTTT. Its protein product is CASSAGTGSTDTQYF. Using reference TRBV18 and TRBJ2-3 for the parts outside the CDR3, the full variable domain is NAGVMQNPRHLVRRRGQEARLRCSPMKGHSHVYWYRQLPEEGLKFMVYLQKENIIDESGMPKERFSAEFPKEGPSILRIQQVVRGDSAAYFCASSAGTGSTDTQYFGPGTRLTVL.

The rearrangement links TRBV30 to TRBJ1-2, with TRBD1 matching over 8 bases. CDR3 size: 14 residues. The junction had 4 bases not matched to a gene; V was cut back by 0 bases and J by 4 bases. Germline CDR1 GTSNPN, CDR2 SVGIG (reference sequence). The CDR3 loop is CAWSVYRGSYGYTF. The CDR3 DNA is TGTGCCTGGAGTGTGTACAGGGGGTCCTATGGCTACACCTTC.

A note on this clone: A junction end diverges from the germline sequence, so it may reflect a read error. V gene TRBV6-5 combines with J gene TRBJ1-2; 8 bases fit TRBD1. The CDR3 runs to 14 residues. Per germline, CDR1 MNHEY and CDR2 SVGAGI. The CDR3, as DNA: TGTGCTAGCAGAGATTGGACAGGGCTCTATGGCTACACCTTC. Amino acids: CASRDWTGLYGYTF.